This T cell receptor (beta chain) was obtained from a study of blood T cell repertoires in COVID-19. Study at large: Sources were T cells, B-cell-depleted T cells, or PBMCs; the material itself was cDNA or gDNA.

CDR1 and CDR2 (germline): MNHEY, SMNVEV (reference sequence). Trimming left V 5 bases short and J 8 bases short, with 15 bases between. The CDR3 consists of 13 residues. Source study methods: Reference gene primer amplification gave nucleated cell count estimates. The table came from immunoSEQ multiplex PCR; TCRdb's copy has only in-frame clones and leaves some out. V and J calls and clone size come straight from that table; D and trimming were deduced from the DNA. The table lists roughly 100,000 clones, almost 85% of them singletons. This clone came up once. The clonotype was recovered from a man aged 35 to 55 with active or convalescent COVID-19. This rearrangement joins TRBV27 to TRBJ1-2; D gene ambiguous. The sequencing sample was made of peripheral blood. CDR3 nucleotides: TGTGCCAGCAGTCCCGGAGGGAGTAAGGGCTACACCTTC. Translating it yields CASSPGGSKGYTF.